The subject of this entry is one T cell receptor beta chain. The CDR3 extends over 14 amino acids. CDR1 and CDR2 (germline): DFQATT, SNEGSKA (reference sequence). Trimming at V came to 6 bases and at J to 7 bases, leaving 11 bases not matched to a gene. This sample is part of a study of type 1 regulatory T cells. Overall study: This in vitro CD4 product, T-allo10, is enriched for Tr1 cells and alloantigen-specific.

A single record per CDR3 protein comes from TCRdb applying MiXCR to the reads. The data show over 90,000 distinct CDR3 sequences, with less than 40% seen just once and 2% to 2.5% held by the top ten. This chain joins TRBV20-1 and TRBJ1-5; 8 nucleotides align to TRBD1. Source material: CD4+ T cells, either the whole sample or a sorted fraction (not recorded which). The sequence was obtained from a human donor in good health. CDR3 coding DNA: TGCAGTGCGGAGCAGGGGGCGAGTCGGCAGCCCCAGCATTTT. As protein: CSAEQGASRQPQHF.